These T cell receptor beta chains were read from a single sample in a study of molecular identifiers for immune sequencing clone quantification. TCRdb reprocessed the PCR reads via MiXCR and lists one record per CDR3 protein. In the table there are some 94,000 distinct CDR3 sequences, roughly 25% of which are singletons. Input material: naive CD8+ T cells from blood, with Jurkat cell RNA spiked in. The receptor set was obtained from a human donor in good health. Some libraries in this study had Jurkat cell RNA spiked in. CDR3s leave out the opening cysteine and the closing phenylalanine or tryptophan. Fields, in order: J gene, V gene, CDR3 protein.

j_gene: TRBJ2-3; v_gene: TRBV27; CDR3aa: ASSFSSGTQY
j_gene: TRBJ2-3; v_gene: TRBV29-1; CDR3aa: SVGTELLTDTQY
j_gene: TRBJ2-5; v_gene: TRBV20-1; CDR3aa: SAPSSKKREEETQY
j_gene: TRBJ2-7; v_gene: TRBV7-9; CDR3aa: ASRGPYYEQY
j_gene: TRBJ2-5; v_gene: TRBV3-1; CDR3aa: ASSQGRFAGSQETQY
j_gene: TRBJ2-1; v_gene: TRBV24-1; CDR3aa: ATGQGDPVANEQF
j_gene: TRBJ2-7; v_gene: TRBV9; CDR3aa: ASSVGGTANEQY
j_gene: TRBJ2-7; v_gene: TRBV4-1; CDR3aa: ASSQGWTPYSYEQY
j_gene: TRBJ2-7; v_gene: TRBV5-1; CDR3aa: ASSLEGLAGGGV
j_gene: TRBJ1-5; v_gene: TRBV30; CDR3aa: AWSVDSNQPQH
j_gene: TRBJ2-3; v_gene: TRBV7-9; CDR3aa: ASSLVQTGVDTQY
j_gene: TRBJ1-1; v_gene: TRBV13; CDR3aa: ASSLSPGGLDTEVF
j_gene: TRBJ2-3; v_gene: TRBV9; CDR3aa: ASSVEGSGRMAVNTDTQY
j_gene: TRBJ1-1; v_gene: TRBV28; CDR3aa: ASSLWFTGNTEAF
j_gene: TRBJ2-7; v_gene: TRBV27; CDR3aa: ASSQPRVEAVV
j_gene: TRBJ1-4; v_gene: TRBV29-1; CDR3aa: SVRGALGTNEKLF
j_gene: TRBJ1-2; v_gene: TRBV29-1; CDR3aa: SVGGTDYGYT
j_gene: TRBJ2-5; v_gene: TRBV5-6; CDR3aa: ASSLGLQETQY
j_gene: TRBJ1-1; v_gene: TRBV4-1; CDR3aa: AGSQGASGTEAF
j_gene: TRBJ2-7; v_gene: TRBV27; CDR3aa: ASSLTGGIEQY
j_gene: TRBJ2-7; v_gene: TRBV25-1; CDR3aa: ASSFPGGGEQY
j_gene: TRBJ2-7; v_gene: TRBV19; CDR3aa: ASSIGLTGFPYEQY
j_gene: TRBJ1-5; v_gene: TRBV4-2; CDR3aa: ASSQEQGEDNRPQH
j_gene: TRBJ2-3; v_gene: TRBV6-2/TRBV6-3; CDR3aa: ARTPLDGAQY
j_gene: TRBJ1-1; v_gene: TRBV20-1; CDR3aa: SARHYEQNTEAF
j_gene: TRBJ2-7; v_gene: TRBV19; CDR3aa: ASSETGGYEQY
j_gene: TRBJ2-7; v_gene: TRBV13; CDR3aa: ASSLVGQPYEQY
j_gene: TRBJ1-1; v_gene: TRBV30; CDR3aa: AWGHGATEAF
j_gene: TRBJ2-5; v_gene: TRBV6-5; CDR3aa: ASSSDSRLAGPPQEAQY
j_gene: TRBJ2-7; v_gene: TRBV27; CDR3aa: ASSLSTSGSNEQY
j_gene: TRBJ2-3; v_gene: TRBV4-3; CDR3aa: ASSQTKRFPQY
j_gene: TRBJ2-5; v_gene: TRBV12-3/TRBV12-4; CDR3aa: ASNTRVAGHQETQY
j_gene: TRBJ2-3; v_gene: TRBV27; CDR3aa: ASSLSGVADTQY
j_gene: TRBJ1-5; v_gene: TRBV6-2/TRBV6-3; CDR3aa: ASSYWGSNQPQH
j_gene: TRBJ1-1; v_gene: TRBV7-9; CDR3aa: ASSSFTEAF
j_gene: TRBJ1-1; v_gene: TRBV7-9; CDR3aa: ASSSPGATEAF
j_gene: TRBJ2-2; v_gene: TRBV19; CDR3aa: ASSIAGRFKYNTGELF
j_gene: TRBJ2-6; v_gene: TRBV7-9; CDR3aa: ASSWGDGANVLT
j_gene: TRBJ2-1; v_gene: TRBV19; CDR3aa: ASSIWTSGGNEQF
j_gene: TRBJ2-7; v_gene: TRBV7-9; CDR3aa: ASSLELGGEYEQY
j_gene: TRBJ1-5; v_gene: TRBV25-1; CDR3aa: ASRPTVKSSYSNQPQH
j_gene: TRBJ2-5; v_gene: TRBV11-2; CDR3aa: ASSLGRLAGQETQY
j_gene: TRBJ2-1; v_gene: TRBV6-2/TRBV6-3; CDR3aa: ASSPIAGDWGQF
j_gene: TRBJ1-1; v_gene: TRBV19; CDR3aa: ASSMTFEAF
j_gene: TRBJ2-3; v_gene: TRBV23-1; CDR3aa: ASSTKAAPTDTQY
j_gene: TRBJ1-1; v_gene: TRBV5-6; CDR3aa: ASSYDSNTEAF
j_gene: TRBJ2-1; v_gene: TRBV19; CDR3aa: ASSIRGRDEQF
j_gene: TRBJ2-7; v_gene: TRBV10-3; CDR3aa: AISVGGWDEQY
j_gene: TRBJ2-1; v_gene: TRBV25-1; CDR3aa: ASSDDSGRANEQF
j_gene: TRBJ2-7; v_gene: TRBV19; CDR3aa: ASSARQGYEQY
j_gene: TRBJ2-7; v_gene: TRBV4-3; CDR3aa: ASSQDRGSTYEQY
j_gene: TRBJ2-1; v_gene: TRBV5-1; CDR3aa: ASSLDSRGPYNEQF
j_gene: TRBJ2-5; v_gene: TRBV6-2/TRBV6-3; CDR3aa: ASSSWGPGQEAQY
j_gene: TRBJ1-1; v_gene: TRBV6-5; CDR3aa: ASSYSSWGQRNTEAF
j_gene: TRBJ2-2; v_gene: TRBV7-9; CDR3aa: ASQKGAGELF